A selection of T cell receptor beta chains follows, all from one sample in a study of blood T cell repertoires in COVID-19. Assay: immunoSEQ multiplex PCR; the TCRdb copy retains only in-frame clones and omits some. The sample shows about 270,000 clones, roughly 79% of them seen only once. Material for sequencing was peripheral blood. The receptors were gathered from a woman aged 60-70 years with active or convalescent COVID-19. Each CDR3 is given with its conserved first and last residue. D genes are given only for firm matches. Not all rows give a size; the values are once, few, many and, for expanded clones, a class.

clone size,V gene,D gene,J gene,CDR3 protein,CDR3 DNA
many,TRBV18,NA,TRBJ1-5,CASSPEGGMGNQPQHF,TGTGCCAGCTCACCAGAAGGGGGAATGGGCAATCAGCCCCAGCATTTT
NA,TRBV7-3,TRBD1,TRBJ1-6,CASSETGLGSPLHF,TGTGCCAGCAGCGAGACAGGGTTAGGTTCACCCCTCCACTTT
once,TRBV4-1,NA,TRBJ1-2,CASSQGVGAGVGGYTF,TGCGCCAGCAGCCAAGGAGTAGGAGCGGGGGTTGGCGGCTACACCTTC
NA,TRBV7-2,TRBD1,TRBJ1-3,CASSRGQYSGNTIYF,TGTGCCAGCAGCCGGGGACAGTACTCTGGAAACACCATATATTTT
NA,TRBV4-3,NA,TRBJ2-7,CASSQGVGRGQSEQYF,TGCGCCAGCAGCCAAGGGGTCGGGAGGGGGCAGTCCGAGCAGTACTTC
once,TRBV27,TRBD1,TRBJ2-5,CASSLSGTEKTQYF,TGTGCCAGCAGTCTCTCCGGGACAGAGAAGACCCAGTACTTC
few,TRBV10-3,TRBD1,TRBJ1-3,CAISESPGQSGSGNTIYF,TGTGCCATCAGTGAGTCCCCGGGACAGTCGGGCTCTGGAAACACCATATATTTT
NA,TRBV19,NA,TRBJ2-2,CAIRLSTHTGELFF,TGTGCCATAAGACTCTCGACCCACACCGGGGAGCTGTTTTTT
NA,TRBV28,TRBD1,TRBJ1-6,CASSSGQGSNSPLHF,TGTGCCAGCAGTTCGGGACAGGGAAGCAATTCACCCCTCCACTTT
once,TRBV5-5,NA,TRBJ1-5,CASSQLEDRYQPQHF,TGTGCCAGCAGCCAGTTGGAGGACCGATATCAGCCCCAGCATTTT
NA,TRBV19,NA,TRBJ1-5,CASSYRNQPQHF,TGTGCCAGTAGCTACCGGAATCAGCCCCAGCATTTT
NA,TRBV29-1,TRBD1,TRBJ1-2,CSVEDPRGRGYGYTF,TGCAGCGTTGAAGACCCCAGGGGGCGCGGCTATGGCTACACCTTC
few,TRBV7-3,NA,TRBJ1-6,CASSYPSLGDSPLHF,TGTGCCAGCAGCTATCCCAGCCTAGGAGATTCACCCCTCCACTTT
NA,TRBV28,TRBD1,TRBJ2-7,CASSTVRGPAYYEQYF,TGTGCCAGCAGCACAGTAAGGGGGCCCGCTTACTACGAGCAGTACTTC
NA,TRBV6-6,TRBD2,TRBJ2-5,CASSYAAGGEWPQYF,TGTGCCAGCAGTTACGCGGCGGGGGGCGAATGGCCCCAGTACTTC
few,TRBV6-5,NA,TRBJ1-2,CASTQRGRGYGYTF,TGTGCCAGCACTCAACGTGGCAGAGGCTATGGCTACACCTTC
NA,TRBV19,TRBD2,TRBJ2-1,CASSIWTSGGANEQFF,TGTGCCAGTAGTATATGGACTAGCGGGGGGGCGAATGAGCAGTTCTTC
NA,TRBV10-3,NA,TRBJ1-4,CAISEKRDVNEKLFF,TGTGCCATCAGTGAGAAGCGGGACGTTAATGAAAAACTGTTTTTT
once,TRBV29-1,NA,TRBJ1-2,CSVEGQGGGDYVGYTF,TGCAGCGTTGAAGGTCAGGGAGGGGGGGACTACGTTGGCTACACCTTC
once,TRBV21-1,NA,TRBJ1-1,CASSIPPSAGGPRKMNTEAFF,TGTGCCAGCAGCATCCCACCCTCGGCGGGGGGACCGAGGAAAATGAACACTGAAGCTTTCTTT
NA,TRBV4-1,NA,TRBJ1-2,CASSQDSNKQISTF,TGCGCCAGCAGCCAAGATTCTAACAAACAGATATCCACGTTC
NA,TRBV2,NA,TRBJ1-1,CASSVEGERAFF,TGTGCCAGCAGTGTAGAGGGGGAGAGAGCTTTCTTT
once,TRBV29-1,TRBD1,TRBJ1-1,CSDRTGATEAFF,TGCAGCGACCGGACAGGGGCGACTGAAGCTTTCTTT
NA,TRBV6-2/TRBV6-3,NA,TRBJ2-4,CASSYPTKNIQYF,TGTGCCAGCAGTTACCCCACTAAGAACATTCAGTACTTC
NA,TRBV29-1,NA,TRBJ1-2,CSVEEGDGYTF,TGCAGCGTTGAAGAGGGCGATGGCTACACCTTC
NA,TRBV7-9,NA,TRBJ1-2,CASSLALGRSYGYTF,TGTGCCAGCAGCTTAGCGCTCGGGAGAAGCTATGGCTACACCTTC
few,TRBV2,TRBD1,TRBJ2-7,CASTWDRGHYEQYF,TGTGCCAGCACTTGGGACAGGGGGCACTATGAGCAGTACTTC
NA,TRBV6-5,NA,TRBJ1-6,CASSFERYNSPLHF,TGTGCCAGCAGTTTTGAGCGCTATAATTCACCCCTCCACTTT
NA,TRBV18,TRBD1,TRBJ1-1,CASSPSWDSNTEAFF,TGTGCCAGCTCACCTTCATGGGACAGCAACACTGAAGCTTTCTTT
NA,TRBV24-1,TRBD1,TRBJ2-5,CATQDRGQETQYF,TGTGCCACCCAGGACAGGGGCCAAGAGACCCAGTACTTC
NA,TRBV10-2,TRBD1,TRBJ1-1,CASSPAGQGMNTEAFF,TGCGCCAGCAGTCCCGCGGGACAGGGAATGAACACTGAAGCTTTCTTT
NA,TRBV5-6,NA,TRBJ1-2,CASSLDLSALGYGYTF,TGTGCCAGCAGCTTGGATCTTTCAGCTCTAGGCTATGGCTACACCTTC
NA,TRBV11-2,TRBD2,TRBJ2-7,CASSWGSGGGSYEQYF,TGTGCCAGCAGCTGGGGGTCCGGGGGAGGGAGCTACGAGCAGTACTTC
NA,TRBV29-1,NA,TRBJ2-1,CSARTATYNEQFF,TGCAGCGCTAGAACAGCTACCTACAATGAGCAGTTCTTC
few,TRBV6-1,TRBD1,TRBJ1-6,CASSEQGAKNSPLHF,TGTGCCAGCAGTGAACAGGGGGCGAAAAATTCACCCCTCCACTTT
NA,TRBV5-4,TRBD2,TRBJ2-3,CASSLGSGGSGDTQYF,TGTGCCAGCAGCTTGGGTAGCGGGGGTTCTGGGGATACGCAGTATTTT
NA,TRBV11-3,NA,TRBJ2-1,CASSLDAGSAYNEQFF,TGTGCCAGCAGCTTAGATGCGGGTTCGGCCTACAATGAGCAGTTCTTC
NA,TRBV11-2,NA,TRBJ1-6,CASRKPGQVNSPLHF,TGTGCCAGCAGGAAGCCGGGACAAGTGAATTCACCCCTCCACTTT
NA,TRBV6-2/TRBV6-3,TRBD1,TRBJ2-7,CASSTGTGTTSLGEQYF,TGTGCCAGCAGTACCGGGACAGGGACCACCAGCTTGGGCGAGCAGTACTTC
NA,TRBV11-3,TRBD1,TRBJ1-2,CAHGLGPGVEGGDGYTF,TGTGCCCATGGGTTGGGCCCAGGTGTGGAAGGGGGCGATGGCTACACCTTC
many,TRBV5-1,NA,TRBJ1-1,CASSLTARNTEAFF,TGCGCCAGCAGCTTAACCGCGAGGAACACTGAAGCTTTCTTT
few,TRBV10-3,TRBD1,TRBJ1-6,CAISEPGQYNSPLHF,TGTGCCATCAGTGAGCCGGGACAGTATAATTCACCCCTCCACTTT
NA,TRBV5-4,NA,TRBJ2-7,CASSLAETGYEQYF,TGTGCCAGCAGCTTGGCCGAGACAGGCTACGAGCAGTACTTC
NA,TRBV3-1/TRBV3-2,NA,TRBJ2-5,CASSSRDTLQETQYF,TGTGCCAGCAGCAGCCGGGACACACTCCAAGAGACCCAGTACTTC
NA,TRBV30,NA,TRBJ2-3,CAWSVGGQYTDTQYF,TGTGCCTGGAGTGTAGGCGGACAGTACACAGATACGCAGTATTTT
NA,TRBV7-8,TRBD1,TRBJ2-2,CASSPGQGRTGELFF,TGTGCCAGCAGCCCGGGACAGGGAAGGACCGGGGAGCTGTTTTTT
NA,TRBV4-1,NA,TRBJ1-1,CASSQAGSAFF,TGCGCCAGCAGCCAAGCAGGGTCAGCTTTCTTT
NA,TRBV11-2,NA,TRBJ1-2,CASSLEMDRFYGYTF,TGTGCCAGCAGCCTAGAGATGGACAGATTCTATGGCTACACCTTC
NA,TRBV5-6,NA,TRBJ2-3,CATRETLTDTQYF,TGTGCCACCCGGGAGACCCTCACAGATACGCAGTATTTT
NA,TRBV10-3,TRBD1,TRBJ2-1,CAISESSPRGPDEQFF,TGTGCCATCAGTGAGTCGAGCCCCAGGGGGCCCGATGAGCAGTTCTTC
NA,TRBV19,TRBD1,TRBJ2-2,CASRDRGYTGELFF,TGTGCCAGTCGGGACAGGGGATACACCGGGGAGCTGTTTTTT
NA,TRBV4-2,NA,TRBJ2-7,CASSQDQRGYEQYF,TGTGCCAGCAGCCAAGATCAGAGGGGGTACGAGCAGTACTTC
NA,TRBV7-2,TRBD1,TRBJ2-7,CASSLHRGQGQRQYF,TGTGCCAGCAGCCTACACAGGGGACAGGGACAGCGCCAGTACTTC
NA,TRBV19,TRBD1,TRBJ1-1,CASSTPGTGYTEAFF,TGTGCCAGTAGTACTCCCGGGACAGGTTACACTGAAGCTTTCTTT